Given below is one T cell receptor beta chain in context. CDR3 length: 15 amino acids. The germline V gene encodes CDR1 SGHTA and CDR2 FQGNSA. V shed 5 bases and J 5 bases; nucleotides not matched to a gene: 10. The sample belongs to a study of blood T cell repertoires in COVID-19. Study in general: COVID-19 samples from acute and convalescent phases originated in the United States, Italy and Spain. PBMCs, B-cell-depleted T cells, or T cells were the source of the cDNA or gDNA that made up the material.

Authors' processing steps: Nucleated cell counts were estimated from reference gene primer amplification. The method was immunoSEQ multiplex PCR; TCRdb's version includes in-frame clones alone and lacks a portion of them. V, J and clone size were drawn from that table, and D and trimming were deduced from the DNA. This sample has about 200,000 clones, with approximately 87% found just once. This chain links TRBV7-2 with TRBJ1-1, with TRBD1 identical over 8 bases. The clonotype was recovered from a woman in her forties or fifties with acute or convalescent COVID-19. The sequenced sample was peripheral blood. For the CDR3, the DNA is TGTGCCAGCAGCCCAACAGGACAGGGCGGGACTGAAGCTTTCTTT. This encodes CASSPTGQGGTEAFF. Full variable domain (remainder filled in from reference TRBV7-2 and TRBJ1-1): GAGVSQSPSNKVTEKGKDVELRCDPISGHTALYWYRQSLGQGLEFLIYFQGNSAPDKSGLPSDRFSAERTGGSVSTLTIQRTQQEDSAVYLCASSPTGQGGTEAFFGQGTRLTVV.